Listed below are T cell receptor beta chains from one sample, sequenced in a study of blood T cell repertoires in COVID-19. Repertoires were generated with immunoSEQ multiplex PCR, while TCRdb's copy carries only in-frame clones and drops some. The profile shows about 120,000 clones, around four fifths of them singletons. The specimen sequenced was peripheral blood. The source is a man aged 55 to 70 with active or convalescent COVID-19. The CDR3 runs from the conserved cysteine through the conserved F or W. The D gene is left open where the match is weak. Part of the rows lack a size; the others show once, few, many or a class for expanded clones.

j_gene,len,abundance,v_gene,d_gene,CDR3nt,CDR3aa
TRBJ2-7,13,-,TRBV5-1,TRBD2,TGCGCCAGCAGCTTGAGCGGGAACAACGAGCAGTACTTC,CASSLSGNNEQYF
TRBJ2-1,14,-,TRBV9,TRBD2,TGTGCCAGCAGCTTGGGACTAGCGGGATGGGAGCAGTTCTTC,CASSLGLAGWEQFF
TRBJ2-5,16,-,TRBV28,TRBD1,TGTGCCAGCAGCCGGTCGGGGACAGGGGGCGAAGAGACCCAGTACTTC,CASSRSGTGGEETQYF
TRBJ2-7,11,-,TRBV24-1,-,TGTGCCACCAGTGCCCTGGGCATGTGGTACTTC,CATSALGMWYF
TRBJ2-3,16,once,TRBV28,TRBD1,TGTGCCAGCAGCCTTCCCGGGACAGGAGTCACAGATACGCAGTATTTT,CASSLPGTGVTDTQYF
TRBJ2-7,15,-,TRBV3-1/TRBV3-2,TRBD2,TGTGCCAGGGGGACTAGCGGGCGACTCTCCTACGAGCAGTACTTC,CARGTSGRLSYEQYF
TRBJ2-1,18,-,TRBV5-8,TRBD2,TGTGCCAGCAGCTGGGGACTAGCGGGTGGAAGCTCCTACAATGAGCAGTTCTTC,CASSWGLAGGSSYNEQFF
TRBJ2-3,15,-,TRBV5-5,-,TGTGCCAGCAGCCAGGGACTTCCTCAATCGGATACGCAGTATTTT,CASSQGLPQSDTQYF
TRBJ2-5,13,-,TRBV29-1,-,TGCAGCGTTGAGCCCACAGGGCGCGGGACCCAGTACTTC,CSVEPTGRGTQYF
TRBJ2-4,14,-,TRBV2,-,TGTGCCAGCAGTGAACCCGGGAGCGAAGACATTCAGTACTTC,CASSEPGSEDIQYF
TRBJ2-1,14,-,TRBV6-2/TRBV6-3,-,TGTGCCAGCAGTTACCTGACGGGATACAATGAGCAGTTCTTC,CASSYLTGYNEQFF
TRBJ2-7,15,-,TRBV5-1,TRBD1,TGCGCCAGCAGCTTCGCCGGGACAGGGATCCACGAGCAGTACTTC,CASSFAGTGIHEQYF
TRBJ1-5,13,few,TRBV2,-,TGTGCCAGCACAAGGGAGATCAATCAGCCCCAGCATTTT,CASTREINQPQHF
TRBJ1-1,15,-,TRBV19,TRBD1,TGTGCCAGTAGTATCCAGGGGGCTAGGAGCACTGAAGCTTTCTTT,CASSIQGARSTEAFF
TRBJ2-7,15,few,TRBV7-2,TRBD2,TGTGCCAGCAGCTTACAAGCGGGAGTATCCTACGAGCAGTACTTC,CASSLQAGVSYEQYF
TRBJ1-3,15,-,TRBV5-6,-,TGTGCCAGCAGCCCGAGTAGGTCGGGAAGAAACACCATATATTTT,CASSPSRSGRNTIYF
TRBJ2-7,14,-,TRBV4-3,TRBD2,TGCGCCAGCAGCCAAGATCGGGAGGTCGGCGAGCAGTACTTC,CASSQDREVGEQYF
TRBJ2-3,15,-,TRBV11-2,TRBD2,TGTGCCAGCAGCTTGGGCGGGAGGGCCATAGATACGCAGTATTTT,CASSLGGRAIDTQYF
TRBJ2-2,13,-,TRBV19,-,TGTGCCAGTAGTTTCCTCGGGGCCGGGGAGCTGTTTTTT,CASSFLGAGELFF
TRBJ2-1,13,-,TRBV6-4,TRBD2,TGTGCCAGCAGCAGGACTAGCGGAAGTCAATTTTTCTTC,CASSRTSGSQFFF
TRBJ2-4,16,-,TRBV29-1,-,TGCAGCGTTGTCCTGTACGGGCTAGCAGGCAAAAACATTCAGTACTTC,CSVVLYGLAGKNIQYF
TRBJ1-1,12,-,TRBV7-8,-,TGTGCCAGCAGCCGGGGGGGGACTGAAGCTTTCTTT,CASSRGGTEAFF
TRBJ2-3,15,-,TRBV6-5,TRBD2,TGTGCCAGCACTAGAGCGGGAGGAAGCACAGATACGCAGTATTTT,CASTRAGGSTDTQYF
TRBJ2-7,14,-,TRBV5-5,-,TGTGCCAGCACCTGGGGGGATTACTTCTACGAGCAGTACTTC,CASTWGDYFYEQYF
TRBJ2-3,14,once,TRBV18,-,TGTGCCAGCTCACCACCGGGCCGCACAGATACGCAGTATTTT,CASSPPGRTDTQYF
TRBJ2-2,16,-,TRBV5-8,TRBD1,TGTGCCAGCAGCTTTATGGACAGGGGGCGTAATAAGGAGCTGTTTTTT,CASSFMDRGRNKELFF
TRBJ1-2,14,-,TRBV6-1,-,TGTGCCAGCAGTGAGGCAGGTGGGGAGGATGGCTACACCTTC,CASSEAGGEDGYTF
TRBJ2-7,15,-,TRBV6-4,TRBD1,TGTGCCCTTTCCCCACGGGACAGGCGGCCCTACGAGCAGTACTTC,CALSPRDRRPYEQYF
TRBJ1-6,17,medium-sized,TRBV4-1,TRBD1,TGCGCCAGCAGCGTGCAACCCGGGACAGGGGGGAGATCACCCCTCCACTTT,CASSVQPGTGGRSPLHF
TRBJ1-2,12,-,TRBV18,-,TGTGCCAGCTCACCCGTAGACTATGGCTACACCTTC,CASSPVDYGYTF
TRBJ1-5,16,once,TRBV19,-,TGTGCCAGTAGTATAGCCCCCAGATATAGCAATCAGCCCCAGCATTTT,CASSIAPRYSNQPQHF
TRBJ2-7,12,few,TRBV3-1/TRBV3-2,-,TGTGCCAGCAGCCAAGGCTCAGGCGAGCAGTACTTC,CASSQGSGEQYF
TRBJ2-7,12,few,TRBV5-1,-,TGCGCCAGCAAGGGCCCCGGGGACGAGCAGTACTTC,CASKGPGDEQYF
TRBJ2-7,14,few,TRBV7-9,TRBD1,TGTGCCAGCAGCTTAGCTATGACAGGGCCCGAGCAGTACTTC,CASSLAMTGPEQYF
TRBJ1-5,16,-,TRBV28,-,TGTGCCAGCAGTGGACTCACCCCTTATAGCAATCAGCCCCAGCATTTT,CASSGLTPYSNQPQHF
TRBJ1-2,15,-,TRBV5-8,TRBD1,TGTGCCAGCAGCCAAGAGGACAGGGGAGTGAGGGGCTACACCTTC,CASSQEDRGVRGYTF
TRBJ2-3,16,-,TRBV9,-,TGTGCCAGCAGCGTAGCTCAGGGGGGGACAGGCGGGCCGCAGTATTTT,CASSVAQGGTGGPQYF
TRBJ2-3,14,-,TRBV28,-,TGTGCCAGCAGTTTGAGCAGGGCCACAGATACGCAGTATTTT,CASSLSRATDTQYF
TRBJ2-3,19,few,TRBV18,TRBD2,TGTGCCAGCTCACCAAGTATCGCTAGCGGGAGTGGGAGCACAGATACGCAGTATTTT,CASSPSIASGSGSTDTQYF
TRBJ2-3,14,-,TRBV3-1/TRBV3-2,-,TGTGCCAGCAGCCAAGTCGAACAGTTTAATACGCAGTATTTT,CASSQVEQFNTQYF
TRBJ1-1,18,-,TRBV7-2,-,TGTGCCAGCAGCCCCTCCCCAACATTTTATAACATGAACACTGAAGCTTTCTTT,CASSPSPTFYNMNTEAFF
TRBJ1-5,14,-,TRBV12-5,TRBD1,TGTGCTAGTGGAACGGGACAGGGCAACCAGCCCCAGCATTTT,CASGTGQGNQPQHF
TRBJ2-2,16,-,TRBV5-1,-,TGCGCCAGCAGCTCAACCGATCGCGGGAACACCGGGGAGCTGTTTTTT,CASSSTDRGNTGELFF
TRBJ1-1,14,few,TRBV19,-,TGTGCCAGTAGCCCTAGCCCCGGGGAGACTGAAGCTTTCTTT,CASSPSPGETEAFF
TRBJ2-7,14,-,TRBV5-1,TRBD1,TGCGCCAGCAGCTTGGGGACAGGGGCCTACGAGCAGTACTTC,CASSLGTGAYEQYF
TRBJ2-1,14,-,TRBV7-8,-,TGTGCCAGCAGCTTACGGGAAACTAACAATGAGCAGTTCTTC,CASSLRETNNEQFF
TRBJ2-1,15,-,TRBV2,TRBD2,TGTGCCAGCAGTGGGCAGAGCGGGAGGACCAATGAGCAGTTCTTC,CASSGQSGRTNEQFF
TRBJ1-4,15,-,TRBV6-5,TRBD1,TGTGCCAGCAGCCCCAGGACAGGGGACGGTGAAAAACTGTTTTTT,CASSPRTGDGEKLFF
TRBJ2-3,14,-,TRBV29-1,TRBD2,TGCAGCGCCGCAAGCGGGATGAGCACAGATACGCAGTATTTT,CSAASGMSTDTQYF
TRBJ1-5,14,-,TRBV5-1,TRBD1,TGCGCCAGCAGCCTGACAGGGGAGAATCAGCCCCAGCATTTT,CASSLTGENQPQHF
TRBJ2-1,14,-,TRBV15,TRBD1,TGTGCCAGCCGTTTAGGGGGCGCCGGCAATGAGCAGTTCTTC,CASRLGGAGNEQFF
TRBJ2-2,17,-,TRBV4-1,TRBD1,TGCGCCAGCAGCCGAAACAGGGACAGGGTGGGCACCGGGGAGCTGTTTTTT,CASSRNRDRVGTGELFF
TRBJ2-7,16,-,TRBV5-6,-,TGTGCCAGCAGCTCTCTAGGAACAGGGAGCTCCTACGAGCAGTACTTC,CASSSLGTGSSYEQYF
TRBJ2-3,14,-,TRBV15,-,TGTGCCACCAGCAGGGGGGGAGAAGCAGATACGCAGTATTTT,CATSRGGEADTQYF